Presented here are 5 T cell receptor beta chains from one specimen sequenced in a study of tumor and adjacent non-tumor tissue in lung cancer. TCRbeta libraries were built with three rounds of nested PCR, modified from ARM-PCR. TCRdb recomputed calls from the multiplex PCR reads with MiXCR, one row per CDR3 protein. Altogether 200,000 to 250,000 distinct CDR3 sequences are present, 70% to 75% being singletons, with the ten largest covering approximately 25%. No cell sorting was done before RNA was extracted from the tissue. The sample was lung tumor tissue. The receptors come from a man aged 60 to 75 with non-small cell lung cancer.

In its sample, this clonotype was seen many times. The chain links TRBV11-2 to TRBJ2-3, with D perhaps TRBD1 (7 bases). The V and J ends lost 1 base and 4 bases respectively, with 12 bases between them. Germline CDR1 reads SGHAT; CDR2 reads FQNNGV. The CDR3 consists of 15 residues. The CDR3 protein is CASSLGTGGPDTQYF. The DNA for the CDR3 is TGTGCCAGCAGCTTAGGGACAGGAGGGCCAGATACGCAGTATTTT.

Worth noting for this clonotype: A clone one base away is much larger, so this may be a read error. The V and J genes are TRBV20-1 and TRBJ2-3; D is uncertain. Germline CDR1 reads DFQATT; CDR2 reads SNEGSKA (reference sequence). This CDR3 comprises 12 residues. V gave up 7 bases and J gave up 1 base, with 9 bases separating them. CDR3 bases: TGCAGTGTTACTGTAGGCACAGATACGCAGTATTTT. Protein: CSVTVGTDTQYF.

This chain connects TRBV20-1 to TRBJ2-3, with 8 nucleotides matching TRBD2. CDR1 DFQATT and CDR2 SNEGSKA come from the germline V gene (reference sequence). J lost 4 bases, V lost 3 bases, and 9 bases had no gene match. CDR3 length: 15 residues. The CDR3 coding sequence is TGCAGTGCTAGCGGGGGGGCCAGGATAGCAGATACGCAGTATTTT. It is translated as CSASGGARIADTQYF.

The rearrangement joins TRBV4-2 to TRBJ1-2; D unresolved. The V gene's germline CDR1 is LGHNA and CDR2 YNFKEQ. V was trimmed by 0 bases and J by 10 bases, leaving 15 bases between them. The CDR3 extends over 14 amino acids. Here the CDR3 DNA reads TGTGCCAGCAGCCAAGAGCAACCGACGGACGTCTACACCTTC. This translates into CASSQEQPTDVYTF.

Points on this clonotype: A read error is possible here, since a much larger clone lies one base away. The chain is built from TRBV6-1 and TRBJ1-4, with 9 bases aligning to TRBD1. From germline, CDR1 is MNHNS and CDR2 SASEGT. V shed 7 bases, J shed 8 bases, and the junction held 8 bases outside the gene matches. The CDR3 consists of 14 residues. CDR3 residues: CASTFDRGREKLFF. For the CDR3, the DNA is TGTGCCAGCACCTTTGACAGGGGGAGAGAAAAACTGTTTTTT.